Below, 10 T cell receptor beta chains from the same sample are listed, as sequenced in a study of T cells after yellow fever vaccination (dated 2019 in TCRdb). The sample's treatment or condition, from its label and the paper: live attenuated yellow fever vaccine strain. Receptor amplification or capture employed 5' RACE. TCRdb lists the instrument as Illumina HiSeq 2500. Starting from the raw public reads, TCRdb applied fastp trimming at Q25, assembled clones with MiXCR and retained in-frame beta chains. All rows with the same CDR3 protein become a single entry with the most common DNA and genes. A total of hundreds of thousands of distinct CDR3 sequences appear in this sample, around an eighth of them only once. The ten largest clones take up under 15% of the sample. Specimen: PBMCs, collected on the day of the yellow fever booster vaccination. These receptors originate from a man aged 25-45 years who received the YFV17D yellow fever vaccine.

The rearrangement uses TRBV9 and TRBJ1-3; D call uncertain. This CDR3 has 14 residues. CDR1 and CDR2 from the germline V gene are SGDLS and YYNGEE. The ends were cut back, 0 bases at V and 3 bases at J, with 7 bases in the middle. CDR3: CASSVVGSGNTIYF. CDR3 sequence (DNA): TGTGCCAGCAGCGTAGTCGGGAGTGGAAACACCATATATTTT.

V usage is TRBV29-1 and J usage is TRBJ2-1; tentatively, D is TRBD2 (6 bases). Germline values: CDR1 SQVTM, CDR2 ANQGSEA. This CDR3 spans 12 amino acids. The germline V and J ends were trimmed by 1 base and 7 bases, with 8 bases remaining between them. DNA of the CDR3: TGCAGCGTTGAAGGGAGGGTTAATGAGCAGTTCTTC. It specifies CSVEGRVNEQFF.

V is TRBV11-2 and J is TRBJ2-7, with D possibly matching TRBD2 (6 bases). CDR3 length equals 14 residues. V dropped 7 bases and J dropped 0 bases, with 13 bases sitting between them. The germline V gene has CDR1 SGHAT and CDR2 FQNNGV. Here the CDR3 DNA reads TGTGCCAGCACTAAACTCGGGGGCTCCTACGAGCAGTACTTC. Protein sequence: CASTKLGGSYEQYF.

CDR3: CASSSRGYDQPQHF. In DNA form, the CDR3 reads TGTGCCAGCAGCTCACGGGGGTATGATCAGCCCCAGCATTTT. The V call is TRBV7-2, the J call TRBJ1-5, with a possible D match to TRBD1 (5 bases). Looked up from germline, CDR1 is SGHTA and CDR2 is FQGNSA. V gave up 4 bases and J gave up 5 bases, with 12 bases separating them. This CDR3 has 14 residues.

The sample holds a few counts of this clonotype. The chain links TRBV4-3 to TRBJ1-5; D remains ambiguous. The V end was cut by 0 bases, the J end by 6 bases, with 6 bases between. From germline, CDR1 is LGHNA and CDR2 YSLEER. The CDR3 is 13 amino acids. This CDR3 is CASSQDQSQPQHF. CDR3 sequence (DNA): TGCGCCAGCAGCCAAGATCAGAGTCAGCCCCAGCATTTT.

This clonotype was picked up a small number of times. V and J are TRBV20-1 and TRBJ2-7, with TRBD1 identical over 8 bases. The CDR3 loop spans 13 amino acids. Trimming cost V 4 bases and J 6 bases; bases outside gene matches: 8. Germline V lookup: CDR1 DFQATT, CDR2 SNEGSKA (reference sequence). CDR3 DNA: TGCAGTGCTACCACAGGGGGATGGGGCGAGCAGTACTTC. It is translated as CSATTGGWGEQYF.

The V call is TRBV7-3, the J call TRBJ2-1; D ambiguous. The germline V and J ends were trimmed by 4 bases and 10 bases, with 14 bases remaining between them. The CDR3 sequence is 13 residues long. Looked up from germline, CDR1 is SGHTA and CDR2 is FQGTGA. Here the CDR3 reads CASSSQGGLEQFF. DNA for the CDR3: TGTGCCAGCAGCTCCCAAGGTGGTCTCGAGCAGTTCTTC.

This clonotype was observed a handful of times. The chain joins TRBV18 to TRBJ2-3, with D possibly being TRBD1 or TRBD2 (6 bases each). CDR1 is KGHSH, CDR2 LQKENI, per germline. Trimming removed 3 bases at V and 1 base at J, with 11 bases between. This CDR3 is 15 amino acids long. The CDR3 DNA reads TGTGCCAGCTCACCCCCGGGGGCCCGCACAGATACGCAGTATTTT. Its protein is CASSPPGARTDTQYF.

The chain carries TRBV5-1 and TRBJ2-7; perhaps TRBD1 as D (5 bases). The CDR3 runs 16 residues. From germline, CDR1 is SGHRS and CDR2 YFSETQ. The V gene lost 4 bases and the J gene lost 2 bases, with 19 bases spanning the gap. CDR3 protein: CASSPEGVYFTYEQYF. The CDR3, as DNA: TGCGCCAGCAGCCCTGAAGGGGTTTACTTTACCTACGAGCAGTACTTC.

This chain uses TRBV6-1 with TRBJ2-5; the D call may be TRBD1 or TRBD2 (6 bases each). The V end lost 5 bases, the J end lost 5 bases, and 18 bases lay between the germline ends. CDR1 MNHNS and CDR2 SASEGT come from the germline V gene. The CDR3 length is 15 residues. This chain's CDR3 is CASSPSRGRVETQYF. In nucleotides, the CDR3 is TGTGCCAGCAGTCCCTCCCGGGGGCGGGTTGAGACCCAGTACTTC.